These 6 T cell receptor beta chains came from one sample sequenced in a study of metastatic and nonmetastatic thyroid tumors. Patients underwent thyroid surgery, and none had received any treatment before it. TCRdb reanalyzed the PCR reads with MiXCR. Among about 22,000 clones, more than 20% were seen once, and the ten largest hold about an eighth. The material sequenced was blood. The source of these receptors is a male donor with papillary thyroid cancer or a benign thyroid nodule (not recorded which). Some clones in this sample may be carry-over from other donors' samples.

The V gene is TRBV20-1, the J gene TRBJ1-1; D is uncertain. The V end was cut by 3 bases, the J end by 1 base, with 6 bases between. Germline assignment: CDR1 DFQATT and CDR2 SNEGSKA (reference sequence). CDR3 length: 12 residues. The CDR3 spells CSASYWNTEAFF. CDR3 bases: TGCAGTGCTAGTTATTGGAACACTGAAGCTTTCTTT.

This clone was observed at least ten times. The chain joins TRBV15 to TRBJ1-4, with D perhaps TRBD1 (5 bases). V was pared by 3 bases and J by 1 base, with 21 bases between. CDR1 and CDR2 (germline): LNHNV, YYDKDF (reference sequence). This CDR3 has 19 amino acids. The CDR3 spells CATSSPIPFGRGTNEKLFF. CDR3 nucleotides: TGTGCCACCAGCAGTCCCATCCCATTTGGGAGGGGAACTAATGAAAAACTGTTTTTT.

V gene TRBV12-3 or TRBV12-4 combines with J gene TRBJ1-1; D might be TRBD1 (5 bases). The CDR3 consists of 14 residues. V lost 5 bases and J 7 bases, leaving 17 bases between the germline ends. The CDR3 sequence: CASSHIKGIDEAFF. DNA for the CDR3: TGTGCCAGCAGTCACATAAAGGGGATCGATGAAGCTTTCTTT.

This chain joins TRBV27 and TRBJ2-2; no clear D gene. This CDR3 comprises 14 residues. V dropped 4 bases and J dropped 4 bases, with 10 bases sitting between them. The germline V gene has CDR1 MNHEY and CDR2 SMNVEV (reference sequence). The CDR3 DNA is TGTGCCAGCAGTTATGCTTCGGCCACCGGGGAGCTGTTTTTT. Encoded protein: CASSYASATGELFF.

Ten or more counts support this clone. This chain joins TRBV5-5 and TRBJ1-4, with D maybe TRBD1 (5 bases). Germline V gene sequence: CDR1 SGHKS, CDR2 YYEKEE (reference sequence). Trimming left V 4 bases short and J 1 base short, with 11 bases between. CDR3 length: 15 residues. The CDR3 reads CASSLDSRTNEKLFF. As DNA, the CDR3 is TGTGCCAGCAGCCTTGACAGTCGAACTAATGAAAAACTGTTTTTT. The full variable domain, rest sourced from reference TRBV5-5 and TRBJ1-4, is DAGVTQSPTHLIKTRGQQVTLRCSPISGHKSVSWYQQVLGQGPQFIFQYYEKEERGRGNFPDRFSARQFPNYSSELNVNALLLGDSALYLCASSLDSRTNEKLFFGSGTQLSVL.

CDR3 in DNA: TGTGCCAGCAGCTTAGTCGGGGGCGGCAATCAGCCCCAGCATTTT. It translates to CASSLVGGGNQPQHF. The chain recombines TRBV7-8 with TRBJ1-5, with TRBD1 as a possible D gene (6 bases). CDR3 length: 15 amino acids. Germline V gene lookup returns CDR1 SGHVS and CDR2 FQNEAQ. V shed 1 base and J shed 2 bases, with 9 bases lying between them. The whole variable domain, remainder taken from reference TRBV7-8 and TRBJ1-5, is GAGVSQSPRYKVAKRGQDVALRCDPISGHVSLFWYQQALGQGPEFLTYFQNEAQLDKSGLPSDRFFAERPEGSVSTLKIQRTQQEDSAVYLCASSLVGGGNQPQHFGDGTRLSIL.